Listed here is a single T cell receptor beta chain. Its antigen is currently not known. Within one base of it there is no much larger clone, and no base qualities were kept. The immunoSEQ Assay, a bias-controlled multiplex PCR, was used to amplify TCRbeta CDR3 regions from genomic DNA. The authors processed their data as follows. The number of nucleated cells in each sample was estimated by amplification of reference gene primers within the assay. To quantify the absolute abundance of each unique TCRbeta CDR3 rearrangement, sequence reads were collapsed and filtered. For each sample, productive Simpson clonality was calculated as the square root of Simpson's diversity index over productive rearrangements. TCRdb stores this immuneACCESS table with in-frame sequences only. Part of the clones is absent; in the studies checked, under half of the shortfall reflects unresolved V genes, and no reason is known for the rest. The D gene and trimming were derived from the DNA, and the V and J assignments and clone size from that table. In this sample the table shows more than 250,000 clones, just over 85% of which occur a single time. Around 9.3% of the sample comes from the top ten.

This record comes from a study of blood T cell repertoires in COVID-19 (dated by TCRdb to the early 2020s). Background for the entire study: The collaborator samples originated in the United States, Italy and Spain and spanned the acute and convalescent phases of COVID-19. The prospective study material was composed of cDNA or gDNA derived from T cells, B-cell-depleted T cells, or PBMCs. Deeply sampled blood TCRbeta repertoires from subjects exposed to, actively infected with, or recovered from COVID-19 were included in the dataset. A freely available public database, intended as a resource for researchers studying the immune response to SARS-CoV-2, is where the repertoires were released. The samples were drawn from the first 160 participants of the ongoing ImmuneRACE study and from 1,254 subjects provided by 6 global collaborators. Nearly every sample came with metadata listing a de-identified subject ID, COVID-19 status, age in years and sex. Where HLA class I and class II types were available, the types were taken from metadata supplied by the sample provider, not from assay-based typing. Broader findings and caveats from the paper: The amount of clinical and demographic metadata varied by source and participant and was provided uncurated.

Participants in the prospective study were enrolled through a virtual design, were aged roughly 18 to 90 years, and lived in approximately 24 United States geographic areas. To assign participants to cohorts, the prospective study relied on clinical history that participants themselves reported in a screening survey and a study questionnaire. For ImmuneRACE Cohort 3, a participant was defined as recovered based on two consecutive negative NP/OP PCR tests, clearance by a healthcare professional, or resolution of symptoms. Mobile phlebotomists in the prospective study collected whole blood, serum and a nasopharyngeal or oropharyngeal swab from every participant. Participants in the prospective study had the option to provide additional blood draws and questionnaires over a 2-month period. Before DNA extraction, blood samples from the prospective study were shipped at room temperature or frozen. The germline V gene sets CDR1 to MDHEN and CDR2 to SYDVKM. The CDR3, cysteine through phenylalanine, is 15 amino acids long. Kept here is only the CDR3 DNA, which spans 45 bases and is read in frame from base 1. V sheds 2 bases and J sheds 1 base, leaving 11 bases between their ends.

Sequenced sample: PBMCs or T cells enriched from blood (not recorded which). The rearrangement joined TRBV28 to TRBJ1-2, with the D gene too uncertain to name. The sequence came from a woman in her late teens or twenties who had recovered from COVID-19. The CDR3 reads CASSLQVKFNYGYTF. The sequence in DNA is TGTGCCAGCAGTTTACAGGTCAAATTTAACTATGGCTACACCTTC.